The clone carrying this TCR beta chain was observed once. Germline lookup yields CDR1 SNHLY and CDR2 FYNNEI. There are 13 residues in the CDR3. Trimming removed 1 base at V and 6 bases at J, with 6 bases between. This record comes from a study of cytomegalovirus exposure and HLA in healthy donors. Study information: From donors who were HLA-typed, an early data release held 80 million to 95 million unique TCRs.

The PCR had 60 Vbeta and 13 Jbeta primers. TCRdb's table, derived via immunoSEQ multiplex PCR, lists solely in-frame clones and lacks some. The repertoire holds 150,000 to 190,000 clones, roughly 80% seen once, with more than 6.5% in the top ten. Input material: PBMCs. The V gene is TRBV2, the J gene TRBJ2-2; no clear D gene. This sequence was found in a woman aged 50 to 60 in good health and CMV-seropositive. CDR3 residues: CASSEEFSGELFF. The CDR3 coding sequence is TGTGCCAGCAGTGAAGAATTCTCCGGGGAGCTGTTTTTT.